The text below deals with one TCR beta chain. Its antigen remains unidentified. The sample originates from a study of immune evolution from preneoplasia to lung adenocarcinoma. Study background: HLA loss of heterozygosity: 7% AIS, less than 18% MIA, approximately 35% ADC, none AAH.

The CDR3 sequence is 14 residues long. Germline CDR1 reads SQVTM; CDR2 reads ANQGSEA. The junction had 5 bases not matched to a gene; V was cut back by 6 bases and J by 0 bases. Sequencing used immunoSEQ multiplex PCR; TCRdb keeps in-frame clones, though not all of them. The table includes about 7,500 clones, about 79% detected once. Patient tissue came from resections in Japan or China, 2014–2017. The study, taken as a whole, reports: Later-stage lesions appeared to have more T cells, more diversity, less clonality.

The clonotype comes from a person aged 35 to 50 with lung adenocarcinoma. The genes are TRBV29-1 and TRBJ1-3; 7 bases are a match to TRBD1. Material: FFPE invasive lung adenocarcinoma tissue. CDR3 bases: TGCAGCGTCGGCACAGGGGCCTCTGGAAACACCATATATTTT. It specifies CSVGTGASGNTIYF.